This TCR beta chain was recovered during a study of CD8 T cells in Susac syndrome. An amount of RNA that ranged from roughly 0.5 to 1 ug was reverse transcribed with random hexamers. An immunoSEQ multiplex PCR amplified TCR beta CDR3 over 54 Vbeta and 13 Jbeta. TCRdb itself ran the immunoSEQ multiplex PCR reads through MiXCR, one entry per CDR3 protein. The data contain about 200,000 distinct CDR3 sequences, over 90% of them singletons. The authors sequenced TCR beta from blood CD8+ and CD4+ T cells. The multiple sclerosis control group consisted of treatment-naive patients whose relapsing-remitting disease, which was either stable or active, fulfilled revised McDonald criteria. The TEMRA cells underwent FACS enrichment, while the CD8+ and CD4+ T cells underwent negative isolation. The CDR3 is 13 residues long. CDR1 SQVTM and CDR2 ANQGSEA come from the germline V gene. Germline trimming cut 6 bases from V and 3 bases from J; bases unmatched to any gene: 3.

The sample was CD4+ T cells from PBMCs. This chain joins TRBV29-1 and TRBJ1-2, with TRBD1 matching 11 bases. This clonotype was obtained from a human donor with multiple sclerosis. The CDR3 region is CSVGQGEDYGYTF. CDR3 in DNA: TGCAGCGTGGGACAGGGGGAAGACTATGGCTACACCTTC.